This TCR beta chain was obtained from a study of T cell responses to AZD1222 COVID-19 vaccine. Sequencing was performed with immunoSEQ multiplex PCR; in TCRdb, only in-frame clones are kept and a portion is missing. The table shows more than 100,000 clones, with 87% occurring only once. In regard to this clone: Its antigen is unknown.

Trimming at V came to 0 bases and at J to 1 base, leaving 1 base not matched to a gene. The CDR3 contains 15 residues. Regarding the study as a whole: Within unmutated variant regions lay the reported targets of nearly half of spike-specific TCRs. A mostly white British donor set with more females was recruited, and clonal diversity was possibly underestimated. Sampling that yielded the repertoires occurred only after the peak T cell response. Seropositive status at baseline applied to only a handful of AZD1222 recipients.

Sequences were derived from peripheral blood, sampled on day 0 of AZD1222 vaccination. This receptor was identified in an adult in good health. The genes are TRBV6-7 and TRBJ2-7, with 9 bases fitting TRBD1. TRBV6-7 is sorted into the ORF group, with uncertain function. The CDR3, as DNA: TGTGCCAGCAGTTACTCAGGACAGGGGTCCTACGAGCAGTACTTC. It specifies CASSYSGQGSYEQYF.